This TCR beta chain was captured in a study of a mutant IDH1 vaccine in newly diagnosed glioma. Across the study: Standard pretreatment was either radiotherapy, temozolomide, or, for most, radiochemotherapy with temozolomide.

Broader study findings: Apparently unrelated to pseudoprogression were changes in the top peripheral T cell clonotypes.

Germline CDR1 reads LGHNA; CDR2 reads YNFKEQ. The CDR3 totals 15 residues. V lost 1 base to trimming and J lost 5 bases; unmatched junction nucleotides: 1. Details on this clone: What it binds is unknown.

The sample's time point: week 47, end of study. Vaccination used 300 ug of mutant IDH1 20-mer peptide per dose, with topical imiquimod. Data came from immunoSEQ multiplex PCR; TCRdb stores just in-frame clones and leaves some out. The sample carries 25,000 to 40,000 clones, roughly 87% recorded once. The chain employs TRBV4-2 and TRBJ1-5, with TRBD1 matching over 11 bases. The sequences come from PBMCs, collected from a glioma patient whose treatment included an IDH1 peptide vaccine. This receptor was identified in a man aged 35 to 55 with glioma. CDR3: CASSQGGQGDQPQHF. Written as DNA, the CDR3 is TGTGCCAGCAGCCAAGGGGGACAGGGGGATCAGCCCCAGCATTTT.